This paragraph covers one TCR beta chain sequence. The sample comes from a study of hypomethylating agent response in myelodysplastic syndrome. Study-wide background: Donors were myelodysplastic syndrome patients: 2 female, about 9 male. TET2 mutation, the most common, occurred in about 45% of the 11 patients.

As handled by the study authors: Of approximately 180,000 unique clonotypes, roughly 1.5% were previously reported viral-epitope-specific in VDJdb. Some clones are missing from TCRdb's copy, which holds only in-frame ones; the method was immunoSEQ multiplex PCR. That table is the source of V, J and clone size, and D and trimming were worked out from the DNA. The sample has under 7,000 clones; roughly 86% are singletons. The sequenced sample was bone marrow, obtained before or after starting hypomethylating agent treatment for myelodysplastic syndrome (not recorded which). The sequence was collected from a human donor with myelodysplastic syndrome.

The CDR3 DNA reads as TGTGCCAGCAGCCCAAGACTAGCGGGACGTTATGAGCAGTTCTTC. It yields the protein CASSPRLAGRYEQFF. V usage is TRBV11-3 and J usage is TRBJ2-1, with TRBD2 matching over 11 bases. The CDR3 has 15 residues. The junction had 8 bases not matched to a gene; V was cut back by 5 bases and J by 8 bases. CDR1 and CDR2 from the germline V gene are SGHNT and YENEEA.